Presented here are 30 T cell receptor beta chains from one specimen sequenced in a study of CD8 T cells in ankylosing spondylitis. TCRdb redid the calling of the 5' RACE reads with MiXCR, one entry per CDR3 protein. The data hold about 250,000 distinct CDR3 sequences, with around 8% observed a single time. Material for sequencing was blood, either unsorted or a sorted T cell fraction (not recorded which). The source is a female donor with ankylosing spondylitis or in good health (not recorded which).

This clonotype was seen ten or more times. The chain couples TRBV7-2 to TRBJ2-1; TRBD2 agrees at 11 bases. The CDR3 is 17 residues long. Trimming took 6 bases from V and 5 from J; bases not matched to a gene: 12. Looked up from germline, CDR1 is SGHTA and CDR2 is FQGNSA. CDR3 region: CASRVAGLAGGHNEQFF. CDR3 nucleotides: TGTGCCAGCAGGGTCGCTGGGTTAGCGGGAGGGCACAATGAGCAGTTCTTC.

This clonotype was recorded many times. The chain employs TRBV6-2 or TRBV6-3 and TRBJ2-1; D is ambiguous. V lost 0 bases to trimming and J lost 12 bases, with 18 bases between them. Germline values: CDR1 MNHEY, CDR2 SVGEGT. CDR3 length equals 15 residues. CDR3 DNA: TGTGCCAGCAGTTACTCCCCGCAGTCTTTATTCGGGCAGTTCTTC. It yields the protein CASSYSPQSLFGQFF.

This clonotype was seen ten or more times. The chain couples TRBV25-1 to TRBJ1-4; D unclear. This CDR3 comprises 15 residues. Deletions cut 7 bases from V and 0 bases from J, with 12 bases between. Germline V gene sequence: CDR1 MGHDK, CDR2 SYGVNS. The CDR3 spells CASTPHGATNEKLFF. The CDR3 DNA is TGTGCCAGCACTCCGCATGGGGCAACTAATGAAAAACTGTTTTTT.

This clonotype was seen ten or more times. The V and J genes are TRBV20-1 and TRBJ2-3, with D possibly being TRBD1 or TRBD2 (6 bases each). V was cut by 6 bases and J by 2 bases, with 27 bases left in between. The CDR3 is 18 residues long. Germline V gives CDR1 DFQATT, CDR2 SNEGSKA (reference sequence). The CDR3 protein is CSAKRRGPGPPSTDTQYF. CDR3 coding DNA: TGCAGTGCCAAACGACGGGGGCCCGGGCCTCCGTCCACAGATACGCAGTATTTT.

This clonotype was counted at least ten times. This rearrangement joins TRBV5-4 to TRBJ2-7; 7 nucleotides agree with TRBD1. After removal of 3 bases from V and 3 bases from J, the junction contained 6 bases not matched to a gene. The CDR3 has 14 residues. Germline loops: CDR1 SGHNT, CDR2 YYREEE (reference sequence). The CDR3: CASSSRDSYYEQYF. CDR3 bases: TGTGCCAGCAGCTCCCGGGACAGTTACTACGAGCAGTACTTC.

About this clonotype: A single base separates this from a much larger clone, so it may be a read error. This CDR3 reads CASSLRDVDTQYF. As DNA, the CDR3 is TGTGCCAGCAGCTTGAGGGACGTAGATACGCAGTATTTT. The rearrangement joins TRBV7-8 to TRBJ2-3, with D possibly called TRBD1 or TRBD2 (5 bases each). Germline V CDR1 and CDR2: SGHVS, FQNEAQ. CDR3 length: 13 residues. V lost 3 bases, J lost 5 bases, and 9 bases lay in between.

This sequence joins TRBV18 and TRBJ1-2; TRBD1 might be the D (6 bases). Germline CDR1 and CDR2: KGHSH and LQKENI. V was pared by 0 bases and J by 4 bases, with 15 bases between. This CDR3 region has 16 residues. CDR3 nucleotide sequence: TGTGCCAGCTCACCACCGGGACAAGATTGGGGCTATGGCTACACCTTC. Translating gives CASSPPGQDWGYGYTF.

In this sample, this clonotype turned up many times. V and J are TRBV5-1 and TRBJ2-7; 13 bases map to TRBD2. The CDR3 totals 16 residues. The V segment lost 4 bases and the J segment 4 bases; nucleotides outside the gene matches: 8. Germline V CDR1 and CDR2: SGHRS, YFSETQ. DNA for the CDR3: TGCGCCAGCAGCGGGGGGCGGACTAGCGGGGGATACGAGCAGTACTTC. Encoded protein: CASSGGRTSGGYEQYF.

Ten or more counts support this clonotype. The CDR3 loop is CASSGKGAGYNEQFF. DNA of the CDR3: TGTGCCAGCAGTGGTAAAGGGGCAGGTTACAATGAGCAGTTCTTC. The chain uses TRBV2 and TRBJ2-1, with a weak D call TRBD1 (5 bases). This CDR3 contains 15 residues. Trimming shortened V by 4 bases and J by 4 bases, and 14 bases separated the two germline ends. Germline CDR1 is SNHLY and CDR2 is FYNNEI.

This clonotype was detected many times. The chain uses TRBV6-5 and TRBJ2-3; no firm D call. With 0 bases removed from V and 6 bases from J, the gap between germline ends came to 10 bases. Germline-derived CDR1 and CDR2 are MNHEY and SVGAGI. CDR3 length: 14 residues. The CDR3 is CASSYSRAYDTQYF. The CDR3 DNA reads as TGTGCCAGCAGTTACTCGAGAGCTTACGATACGCAGTATTTT.

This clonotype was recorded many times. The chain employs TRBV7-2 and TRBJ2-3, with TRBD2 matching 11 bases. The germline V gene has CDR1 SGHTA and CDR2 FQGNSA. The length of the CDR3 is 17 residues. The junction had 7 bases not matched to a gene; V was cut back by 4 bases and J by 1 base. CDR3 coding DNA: TGTGCCAGCAGCTGGACCACTAGCGGGAGAGGCACAGATACGCAGTATTTT. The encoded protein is CASSWTTSGRGTDTQYF.

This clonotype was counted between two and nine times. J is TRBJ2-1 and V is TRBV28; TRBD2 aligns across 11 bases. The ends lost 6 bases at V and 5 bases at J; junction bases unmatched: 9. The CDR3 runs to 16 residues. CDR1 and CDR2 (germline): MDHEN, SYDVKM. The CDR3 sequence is CASRPRLAGLDNEQFF. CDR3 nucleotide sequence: TGTGCCAGCAGGCCCCGACTAGCGGGACTTGACAATGAGCAGTTCTTC.

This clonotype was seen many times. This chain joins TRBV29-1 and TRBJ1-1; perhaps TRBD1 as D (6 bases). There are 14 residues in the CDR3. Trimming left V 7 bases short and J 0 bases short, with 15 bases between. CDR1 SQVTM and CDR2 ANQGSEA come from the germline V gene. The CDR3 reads CSAAGQRVNTEAFF. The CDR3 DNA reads TGCAGCGCGGCAGGACAGAGAGTGAACACTGAAGCTTTCTTT.

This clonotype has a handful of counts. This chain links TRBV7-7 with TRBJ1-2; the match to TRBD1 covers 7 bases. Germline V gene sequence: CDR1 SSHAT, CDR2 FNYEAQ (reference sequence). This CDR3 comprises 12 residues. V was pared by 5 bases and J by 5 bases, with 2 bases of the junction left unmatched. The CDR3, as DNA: TGTGCCAGCAGCAGACAGGGTTATGGCTACACCTTC. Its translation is CASSRQGYGYTF.

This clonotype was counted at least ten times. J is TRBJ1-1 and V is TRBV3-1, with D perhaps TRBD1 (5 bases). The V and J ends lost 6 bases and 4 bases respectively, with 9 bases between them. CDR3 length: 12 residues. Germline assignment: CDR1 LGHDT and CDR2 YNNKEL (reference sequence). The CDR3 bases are TGTGCCAGCAGTCGACAGAGCACTGAAGCTTTCTTT. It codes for CASSRQSTEAFF. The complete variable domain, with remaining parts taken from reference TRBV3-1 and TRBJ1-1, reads DTAVSQTPKYLVTQMGNDKSIKCEQNLGHDTMYWYKQDSKKFLKIMFSYNNKELIINETVPNRFSPKSPDKAHLNLHINSLELGDSAVYFCASSRQSTEAFFGQGTRLTVV.

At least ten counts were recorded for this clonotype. For the CDR3, the DNA is TGTGCCAGCAGCTTGGACCTCAGGAGGGGCGACGCCGGGGAGCTGTTTTTT. It is translated as CASSLDLRRGDAGELFF. The V call is TRBV5-4, the J call TRBJ2-2; maybe TRBD2 (6 bases). The germline V gene has CDR1 SGHNT and CDR2 YYREEE (reference sequence). Trimming stripped 0 bases from V and 6 bases from J, with 18 bases between. CDR3 length: 17 residues.

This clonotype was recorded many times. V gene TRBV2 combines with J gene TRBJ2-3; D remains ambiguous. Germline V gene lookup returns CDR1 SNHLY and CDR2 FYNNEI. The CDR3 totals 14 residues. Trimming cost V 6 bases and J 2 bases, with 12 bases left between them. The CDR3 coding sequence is TGTGCCAGCAGAGCGCGCGCCTCCACAGATACGCAGTATTTT. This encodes CASRARASTDTQYF. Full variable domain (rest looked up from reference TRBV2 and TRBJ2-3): EPEVTQTPSHQVTQMGQEVILRCVPISNHLYFYWYRQILGQKVEFLVSFYNNEISEKSEIFDDQFSVERPDGSNFTLKIRSTKLEDSAMYFCASRARASTDTQYFGPGTRLTVL.

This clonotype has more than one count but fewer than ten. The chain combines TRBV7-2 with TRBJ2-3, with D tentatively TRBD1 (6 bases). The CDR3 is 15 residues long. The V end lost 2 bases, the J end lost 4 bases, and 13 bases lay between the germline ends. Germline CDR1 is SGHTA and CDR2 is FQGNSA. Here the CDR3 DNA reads TGTGCCAGCAGCTTACTAGGGGGAGTTGCAGATACGCAGTATTTT. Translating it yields CASSLLGGVADTQYF.

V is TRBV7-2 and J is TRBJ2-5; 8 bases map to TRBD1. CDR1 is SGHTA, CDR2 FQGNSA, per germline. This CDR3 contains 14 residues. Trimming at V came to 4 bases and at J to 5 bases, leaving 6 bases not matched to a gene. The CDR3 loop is CASSSRQGRETQYF. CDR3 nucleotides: TGTGCCAGCAGCTCCCGACAGGGGCGGGAGACCCAGTACTTC.

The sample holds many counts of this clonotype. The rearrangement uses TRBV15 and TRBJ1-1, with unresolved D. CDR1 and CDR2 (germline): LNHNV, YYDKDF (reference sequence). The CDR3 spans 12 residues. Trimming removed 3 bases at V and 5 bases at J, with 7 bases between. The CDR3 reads CATSRVHTEAFF. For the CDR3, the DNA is TGTGCCACCAGCAGGGTCCATACTGAAGCTTTCTTT.

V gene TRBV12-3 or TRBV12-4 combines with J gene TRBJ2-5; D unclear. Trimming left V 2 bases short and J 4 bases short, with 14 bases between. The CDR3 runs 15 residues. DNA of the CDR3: TGTGCCAGCAGTTTACGTGTGCTTTCCGGAGAGACCCAGTACTTC. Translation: CASSLRVLSGETQYF.

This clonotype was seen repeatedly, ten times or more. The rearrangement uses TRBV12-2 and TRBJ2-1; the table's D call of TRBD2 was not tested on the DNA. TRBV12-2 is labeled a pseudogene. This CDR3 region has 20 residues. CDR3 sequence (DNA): TGTGCAAGTCGCTACGCCGGGACTAGCGGGAGGTCGGAGTCCTACAATGAGCAGTTCTTC. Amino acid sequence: CASRYAGTSGRSESYNEQFF.

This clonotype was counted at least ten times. The CDR3 here is CASSLTQYEQYF. The CDR3 DNA reads TGTGCCAGCAGCTTGACACAATACGAGCAGTACTTC. The chain has TRBV7-2 and TRBJ2-7; D ambiguous. The CDR3 contains 12 residues. Looked up from germline, CDR1 is SGHTA and CDR2 is FQGNSA. Trimming stripped 3 bases from V and 4 bases from J, with 7 bases between.

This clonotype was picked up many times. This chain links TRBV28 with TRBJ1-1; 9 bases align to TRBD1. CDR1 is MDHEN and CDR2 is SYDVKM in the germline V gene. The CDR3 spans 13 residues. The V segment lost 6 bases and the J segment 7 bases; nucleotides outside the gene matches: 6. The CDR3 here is CASRLQGAVEAFF. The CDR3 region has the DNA TGTGCCAGCAGGTTACAGGGGGCTGTTGAAGCTTTCTTT.

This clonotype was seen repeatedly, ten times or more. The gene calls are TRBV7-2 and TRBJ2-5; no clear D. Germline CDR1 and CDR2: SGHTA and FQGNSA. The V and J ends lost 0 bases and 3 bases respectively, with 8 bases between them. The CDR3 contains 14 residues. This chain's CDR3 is CASSLARREETQYF. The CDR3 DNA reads TGTGCCAGCAGCTTAGCCCGTAGGGAAGAGACCCAGTACTTC.

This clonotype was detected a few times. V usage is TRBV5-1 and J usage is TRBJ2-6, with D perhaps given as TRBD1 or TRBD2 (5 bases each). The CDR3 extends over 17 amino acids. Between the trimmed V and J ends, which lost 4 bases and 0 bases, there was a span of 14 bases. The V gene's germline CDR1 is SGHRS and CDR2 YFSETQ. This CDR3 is CASSRDGLNSGANVLTF. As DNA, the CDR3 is TGCGCCAGCAGCCGGGACGGACTTAACTCTGGGGCCAACGTCCTGACTTTC.

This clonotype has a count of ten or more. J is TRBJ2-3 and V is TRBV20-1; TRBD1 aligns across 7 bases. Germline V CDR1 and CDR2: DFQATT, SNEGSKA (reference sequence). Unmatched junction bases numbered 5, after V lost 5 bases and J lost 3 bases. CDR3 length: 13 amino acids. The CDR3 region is CSAGTEGTDTQYF. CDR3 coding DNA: TGCAGTGCTGGGACAGAGGGGACAGATACGCAGTATTTT.

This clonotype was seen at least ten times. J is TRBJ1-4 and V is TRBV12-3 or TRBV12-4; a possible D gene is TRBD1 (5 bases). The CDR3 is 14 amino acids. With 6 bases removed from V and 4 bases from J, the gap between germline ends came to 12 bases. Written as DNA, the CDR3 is TGTGCCAGCAGCCAAGACAGAATTAATGAAAAACTGTTTTTT. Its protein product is CASSQDRINEKLFF.

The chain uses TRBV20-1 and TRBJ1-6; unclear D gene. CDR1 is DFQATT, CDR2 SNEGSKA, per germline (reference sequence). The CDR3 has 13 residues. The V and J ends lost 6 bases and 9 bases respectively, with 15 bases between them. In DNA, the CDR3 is TGCAGTGCAACAAAAGGGTTCTCTTCACCCCTCCACTTT. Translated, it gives CSATKGFSSPLHF.

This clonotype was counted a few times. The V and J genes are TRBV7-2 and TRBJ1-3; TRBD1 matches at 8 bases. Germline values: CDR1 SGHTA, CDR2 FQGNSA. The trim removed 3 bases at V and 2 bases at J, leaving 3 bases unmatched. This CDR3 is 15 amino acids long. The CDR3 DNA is TGTGCCAGCAGCTTGGACAGGGCGACTGGAAACACCATATATTTT. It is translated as CASSLDRATGNTIYF.